The 14 T cell receptor beta chains below were found in one sample sequenced in a study of blood T cell repertoires in COVID-19. Clones were sequenced by immunoSEQ multiplex PCR, and TCRdb holds only the in-frame ones, with some missing. The sample has some 220,000 clones, about 82% seen once. Specimen: peripheral blood. The receptors were gathered from a woman in her 70s with COVID-19, enrolled during active disease.

The chain is built from TRBV10-3 and TRBJ1-3, with 9 bases aligning to TRBD1. The CDR3 runs to 15 residues. V dropped 2 bases and J dropped 8; count of bases not matched to a gene: 7. CDR1 and CDR2 (germline): ENHRY, SYGVKD. CDR3 DNA sequence: TGTGCCATCAGTGAGGTCCGGGACAGGGCACACACCATATATTTT. Translation gives CAISEVRDRAHTIYF.

V is TRBV6-2 or TRBV6-3 and J is TRBJ1-1, with TRBD1 identical over 9 bases. This CDR3 contains 15 residues. Germline V CDR1 and CDR2: MNHEY, SVGEGT. Unmatched junction bases numbered 2, after V lost 2 bases and J lost 1 base. The CDR3 nucleotides are TGTGCCAGCAGTTACGCGGGACAGGGGAACACTGAAGCTTTCTTT. Translated: CASSYAGQGNTEAFF.

V is TRBV5-1 and J is TRBJ2-7, with 8 bases aligning to TRBD1. The CDR3 has 14 residues. The junction had 10 bases not matched to a gene; V was cut back by 4 bases and J by 7 bases. The V gene's germline CDR1 is SGHRS and CDR2 YFSETQ. The CDR3 protein is CASSMTTGTGEQYF. The CDR3 bases are TGCGCCAGCAGCATGACTACCGGGACAGGTGAGCAGTACTTC.

The chain carries TRBV2 and TRBJ2-7; TRBD2 agrees at 14 bases. The CDR3 runs 15 residues. Germline CDR1 and CDR2: SNHLY and FYNNEI. V shed 4 bases, J shed 4 bases, and the junction held 3 bases outside the gene matches. CDR3: CASSGGTSGSYEQYF. CDR3 nucleotide sequence: TGTGCCAGCAGTGGTGGGACTAGCGGGAGTTACGAGCAGTACTTC.

The chain uses TRBV6-5 and TRBJ2-7; 7 positions match TRBD1. Germline V CDR1 and CDR2: MNHEY, SVGAGI. The CDR3 is 14 residues long. V dropped 5 bases and J dropped 4; count of bases not matched to a gene: 8. CDR3 nucleotide sequence: TGTGCCAGCAGTCGAAGGGACAGAAGTTACGAGCAGTACTTC. This gives the protein CASSRRDRSYEQYF.

The chain has TRBV2 and TRBJ1-2, with a possible D match to TRBD1 (5 bases). CDR1 and CDR2 (germline): SNHLY, FYNNEI. Trimming shortened V by 0 bases and J by 6 bases, and 5 bases separated the two germline ends. The CDR3 is 12 amino acids. The CDR3 bases are TGTGCCAGCAGTGAAGCGACAGATGGCTACACCTTC. It encodes CASSEATDGYTF. The whole variable domain, remainder taken from reference TRBV2 and TRBJ1-2, is EPEVTQTPSHQVTQMGQEVILRCVPISNHLYFYWYRQILGQKVEFLVSFYNNEISEKSEIFDDQFSVERPDGSNFTLKIRSTKLEDSAMYFCASSEATDGYTFGSGTRLTVV.

J is TRBJ1-1 and V is TRBV11-3; the D gene is possibly TRBD1 (6 bases). This CDR3 comprises 15 residues. Per the germline V gene, CDR1 is SGHNT and CDR2 is YENEEA. Trimming cost V 4 bases and J 1 base, with 13 bases left between them. This chain's CDR3 is CASSSSGERNTEAFF. CDR3 coding DNA: TGTGCCAGCAGCTCCTCAGGGGAAAGGAACACTGAAGCTTTCTTT.

The chain joins TRBV6-5 to TRBJ1-4; 7 positions match TRBD1. The CDR3 consists of 15 residues. The J segment lost 8 bases and the V segment lost 5 bases, leaving 11 bases of the junction unmatched. Germline V gene data show CDR1 as MNHEY and CDR2 as SVGAGI. CDR3: CASSRDSGSGEKLFF. As DNA, the CDR3 is TGTGCCAGCAGTAGGGACAGTGGATCCGGGGAAAAACTGTTTTTT.

The chain carries TRBV5-1 and TRBJ1-2; 8 bases fit TRBD1. The CDR3 is 14 residues long. After removal of 4 bases from V and 5 bases from J, the junction contained 7 bases not matched to a gene. CDR1 and CDR2 from the germline V gene are SGHRS and YFSETQ. The CDR3 DNA reads as TGCGCCAGCAGCCCAAGGACAGGGACTTATGGCTACACCTTC. Its protein product is CASSPRTGTYGYTF.

This chain joins TRBV29-1 and TRBJ2-5; 7 positions agree with TRBD2. The CDR3 has 14 amino acids. The germline CDR1 and CDR2 sequences are SQVTM and ANQGSEA. V was pared by 4 bases and J by 4 bases, with 9 bases of the junction left unmatched. CDR3 sequence: CSVVEHGGGETQYF. The CDR3 coding sequence is TGCAGCGTTGTGGAACACGGCGGGGGAGAGACCCAGTACTTC.

The CDR3 sequence: CASSSERVPTGELFF. As DNA, the CDR3 is TGTGCCAGCAGCTCTGAGCGGGTTCCCACCGGGGAGCTGTTTTTT. The chain employs TRBV7-8 and TRBJ2-2; D is possibly TRBD2 (6 bases). Germline V gene sequence: CDR1 SGHVS, CDR2 FQNEAQ. V was cut by 4 bases and J by 4 bases, with 13 bases left in between. The length of the CDR3 is 15 residues. The full variable domain, rest sourced from reference TRBV7-8 and TRBJ2-2, is GAGVSQSPRYKVAKRGQDVALRCDPISGHVSLFWYQQALGQGPEFLTYFQNEAQLDKSGLPSDRFFAERPEGSVSTLKIQRTQQEDSAVYLCASSSERVPTGELFFGEGSRLTVL.

The CDR3 region has the DNA TGTGCCAGCAGCACAACGGGGGGAGGGGGAAACTATGGCTACACCTTC. This gives the protein CASSTTGGGGNYGYTF. J is TRBJ1-2 and V is TRBV3-1 (or the pseudogene TRBV3-2), with a weak D call TRBD1 (6 bases). CDR3 size: 16 residues. The V gene's germline CDR1 is LGHDT and CDR2 YNNKEL (reference sequence). V lost 5 bases, J lost 2 bases, and 18 bases lay in between.

The chain links TRBV5-5 to TRBJ1-3; TRBD1 matches 9 bases. Germline loops: CDR1 SGHKS, CDR2 YYEKEE (reference sequence). The CDR3 covers 18 residues. Trimming at V came to 4 bases and at J to 3 bases, leaving 14 bases not matched to a gene. CDR3 region: CASSSSQGAMEDGNTIYF. CDR3 nucleotide sequence: TGTGCCAGCAGCAGTTCACAGGGGGCGATGGAGGATGGAAACACCATATATTTT.

This chain uses TRBV24-1 with TRBJ1-3; no reliable D call. Germline-derived CDR1 and CDR2 are KGHDR and SFDVKD. The V and J ends lost 0 bases and 4 bases respectively, with 12 bases between them. The CDR3 sequence is 16 residues long. The CDR3 loop is CATSDLGSSSGNTIYF. As DNA, the CDR3 is TGTGCCACCAGTGATTTGGGGAGTTCCTCCGGAAACACCATATATTTT.